This passage covers 24 T cell receptor beta chains from one sample sequenced in a study of CD8+ T cells in alopecia areata. Treatment reported: oral pan-JAK inhibitor, 5-10 mg twice daily. Extraction of RNA preceded its reverse transcription into cDNA, which served as the sequencing template. The protocol was immunoSEQ multiplex PCR, while the TCRdb copy is restricted to in-frame clones and leaves out a portion. The repertoire consists of fewer than 250,000 clones, with 50% to 75% occurring once and the leading ten covering 4% to 4.5%. Here the sequenced sample was CD4+ T cells sorted from blood, taken at week 4, from a patient treated with tofacitinib. Every receptor here comes from a human donor with alopecia areata.

This chain joins TRBV4-3 and TRBJ2-6; D uncertain. Germline CDR1 and CDR2: LGHNA and YSLEER. CDR3 length: 13 residues. V shed 0 bases and J shed 8 bases, with 5 bases lying between them. CDR3 nucleotides: TGCGCCAGCAGCCAAGATCCCCCCAACGTCCTGACTTTC. Protein product: CASSQDPPNVLTF.

Comment on this clone: The identical CDR3 is also encoded by other nucleotide sequences in the sample. V gene TRBV25-1 combines with J gene TRBJ2-1, with 14 bases fitting TRBD2. The trim removed 3 bases at V and 1 base at J, leaving 2 bases unmatched. CDR3 size: 17 residues. Germline V gene lookup returns CDR1 MGHDK and CDR2 SYGVNS. CDR3 in amino acids: CASSETSGGGSYNEQFF. The CDR3 DNA sequence: TGTGCCAGCAGTGAGACTAGCGGGGGGGGGTCCTACAATGAGCAGTTCTTC.

The rearrangement uses TRBV7-8 and TRBJ1-2; no clear D. This CDR3 has 15 residues. CDR1 and CDR2 from the germline V gene are SGHVS and FQNEAQ. Trimming stripped 5 bases from V and 4 bases from J, with 17 bases between. The CDR3 DNA reads as TGTGCCAGCAGCACACCGGGCTTCGAGGGCTATGGCTACACCTTC. Its translation: CASSTPGFEGYGYTF.

The chain combines TRBV30 with TRBJ2-5; 11 positions agree with TRBD1. J lost 3 bases, V lost 4 bases, and 1 base had no gene match. The CDR3 is made up of 13 amino acids. Germline-derived CDR1 and CDR2 are GTSNPN and SVGIG (reference sequence). The CDR3 coding sequence is TGTGCCTGGATGGGACAGGGGGAAGAGACCCAGTACTTC. Its protein product is CAWMGQGEETQYF. Together with reference TRBV30 and TRBJ2-5, the CDR3 gives the full variable domain: SQTIHQWPATLVQPVGSPLSLECTVEGTSNPNLYWYRQAAGRGLQLLFYSVGIGQISSEVPQNLSASRPQDRQFILSSKKLLLSDSGFYLCAWMGQGEETQYFGPGTRLLVL.

This clone turned up a few times. One end of the junction does not line up with germline, which may come from a read error. The chain employs TRBV29-1 and TRBJ1-1, with a possible D match to TRBD1 (6 bases). CDR3 length: 12 amino acids. Germline V gene lookup returns CDR1 SQVTM and CDR2 ANQGSEA. CDR3: CSGEQGGTEAFF. DNA of the CDR3: TGCAGCGGTGAACAGGGCGGGACTGAAGCTTTCTTT.

This clone was observed a single time. The CDR3 here is CASSFTGPGYGYTF. The CDR3 DNA reads TGTGCCAGCAGCTTCACCGGTCCTGGCTATGGCTACACCTTC. The chain uses TRBV7-8 and TRBJ1-2; D unclear. Looked up from germline, CDR1 is SGHVS and CDR2 is FQNEAQ. The CDR3 loop spans 14 amino acids. V shed 3 bases and J shed 4 bases, with 12 bases lying between them.

The V call is TRBV7-2, the J call TRBJ1-1; D is ambiguous. Germline values: CDR1 SGHTA, CDR2 FQGNSA. Trimming left V 6 bases short and J 1 base short, with 6 bases between. The CDR3 is 12 residues long. In nucleotides, the CDR3 is TGTGCCAGCAGTACGGGGAACACTGAAGCTTTCTTT. Protein sequence: CASSTGNTEAFF.

V is TRBV2 and J is TRBJ2-1; D is unresolved. The CDR3 has 14 amino acids. Deletions cut 9 bases from V and 0 bases from J, with 12 bases between. From germline, CDR1 is SNHLY and CDR2 FYNNEI. The CDR3 DNA sequence: TGTGCCAGTCTTCAGACTCCCTCCTACAATGAGCAGTTCTTC. Translating it yields CASLQTPSYNEQFF.

This clone was recorded once. The gene calls are TRBV20-1 and TRBJ1-1, with D possibly TRBD1 on 6 matching bases. Germline V gene data show CDR1 as DFQATT and CDR2 as SNEGSKA (reference sequence). This CDR3 spans 10 amino acids. The CDR3 nucleotides read TGCAGGGCAGGGGTAACTGAAGCTTTCTTT. Residues: CRAGVTEAFF.

The chain combines TRBV7-6 with TRBJ2-1; TRBD2 is a possible D gene (5 bases). This CDR3 has 13 amino acids. Trimming took off 0 bases at V and 7 bases at J, with 7 bases between the two ends. Germline lookup yields CDR1 SGHVS and CDR2 FNYEAQ. The CDR3 nucleotides are TGTGCCAGCAGCTTAGCGGAGGTTAATGAGCAGTTCTTC. This translates into CASSLAEVNEQFF.

The V and J genes are TRBV9 and TRBJ2-2; 8 positions match TRBD2. The CDR3 extends over 13 amino acids. Germline V gene sequence: CDR1 SGDLS, CDR2 YYNGEE. The J segment lost 9 bases and the V segment lost 3 bases, leaving 4 bases of the junction unmatched. The CDR3 is CASSGGTRWELFF. The CDR3 DNA follows: TGTGCCAGCAGCGGTGGGACTAGGTGGGAGCTGTTTTTT. Variable domain in full (rest from reference TRBV9 and TRBJ2-2): DSGVTQTPKHLITATGQRVTLRCSPRSGDLSVYWYQQSLDQGLQFLIQYYNGEERAKGNILERFSAQQFPDLHSELNLSSLELGDSALYFCASSGGTRWELFFGEGSRLTVL.

This clone was counted between two and nine times. The chain links TRBV27 to TRBJ1-6; TRBD1 might be the D (5 bases). CDR1 is MNHEY, CDR2 SMNVEV, per germline (reference sequence). The CDR3 totals 15 residues. The V and J ends lost 2 bases and 7 bases respectively, with 12 bases between them. The CDR3 is CASSLTRERNSPLHF. In DNA, the CDR3 is TGTGCCAGCAGTTTAACCAGGGAGAGGAATTCACCCCTCCACTTT.

The V and J genes are TRBV7-9 and TRBJ1-3, with 7 bases aligning to TRBD1. Germline CDR1 SEHNR, CDR2 FQNEAQ (reference sequence). Trimming at V came to 3 bases and at J to 2 bases, leaving 4 bases not matched to a gene. The CDR3 extends over 15 amino acids. In DNA form, the CDR3 reads TGTGCCAGCAGCTTGGGACAGCCTCCTGGAAACACCATATATTTT. Amino acids: CASSLGQPPGNTIYF.

V usage is TRBV2 and J usage is TRBJ1-6; D is perhaps TRBD1 (5 bases). V dropped 7 bases and J dropped 4 bases, with 17 bases sitting between them. There are 16 residues in the CDR3. The V gene's germline CDR1 is SNHLY and CDR2 FYNNEI. The DNA of the CDR3 is TGTGCCAGCACCCCTCTTCAGGGCTCATATAATTCACCCCTCCACTTT. It encodes CASTPLQGSYNSPLHF.

The chain is built from TRBV6-5 and TRBJ1-2, with no clear D. The CDR3 has 13 residues. Trimming took off 2 bases at V and 4 bases at J, with 8 bases between the two ends. The germline V gene encodes CDR1 MNHEY and CDR2 SVGAGI. CDR3 DNA sequence: TGTGCCAGCAGTTACATGGGGAGCTATGGCTACACCTTC. Encoded protein: CASSYMGSYGYTF.

This clone appeared a single time. This chain's CDR3 is CATSTDMSLLQPQHF. The CDR3 DNA reads as TGTGCCACCAGCACCGACATGTCGCTCCTTCAGCCCCAGCATTTT. The rearrangement joins TRBV15 to TRBJ1-5; D remains ambiguous. CDR3 length: 15 residues. V was shortened by 4 bases and J by 6 bases, with 16 bases between the two germline ends. CDR1 LNHNV and CDR2 YYDKDF come from the germline V gene (reference sequence). The full variable domain, in which reference TRBV15 and TRBJ1-5 provide the parts outside the CDR3, is DAMVIQNPRYQVTQFGKPVTLSCSQTLNHNVMYWYQQKSSQAPKLLFHYYDKDFNNEADTPDNFQSRRPNTSFCFLDIRSPGLGDTAMYLCATSTDMSLLQPQHFGDGTRLSIL.

The count of this clone is one. The chain carries TRBV2 and TRBJ2-5; D is perhaps TRBD2 (5 bases). Deletions cut 2 bases from V and 2 bases from J, with 21 bases between. This CDR3 spans 18 amino acids. Germline V gene sequence: CDR1 SNHLY, CDR2 FYNNEI. The CDR3 DNA follows: TGTGCCAGCAGTGAATTGGCTATGTTCAACGGGAAGCAAGAGACCCAGTACTTC. Translated, it gives CASSELAMFNGKQETQYF.

The chain is built from TRBV29-1 and TRBJ2-7, with D possibly being TRBD2 (6 bases). The CDR3 contains 14 residues. Trimming took 7 bases from V and 5 from J, leaving 21 bases between them. Looked up from germline, CDR1 is SQVTM and CDR2 is ANQGSEA. CDR3 coding DNA: TGCAGCGCCGGGACTTCCAACCGAGTTAACGAGCAGTACTTC. This encodes CSAGTSNRVNEQYF.

This clone occurred once. The chain recombines TRBV19 with TRBJ2-7; D may be TRBD1 (8 bases). This CDR3 has 13 residues. The ends were cut back, 4 bases at V and 6 bases at J, with 13 bases in the middle. Germline V CDR1 and CDR2: LNHDA, SQIVND (reference sequence). The CDR3 is CASSTDREGEQYF. The CDR3 coding sequence is TGTGCCAGTAGTACGGACAGGGAGGGCGAGCAGTACTTC.

V is TRBV6-1 and J is TRBJ2-7; no clear D gene. Germline values: CDR1 MNHNS, CDR2 SASEGT. Trimming pared 8 bases from V and 6 bases from J, leaving 17 bases between. The length of the CDR3 is 13 residues. The DNA for the CDR3 is TGTGCCAGCTTCCCAGGAAGTGCCCTCGAGCAGTACTTC. The encoded protein is CASFPGSALEQYF.

This rearrangement joins TRBV5-6 to TRBJ1-6; no clear D gene. The CDR3 runs to 15 residues. The V gene lost 3 bases and the J gene lost 9 bases, with 16 bases spanning the gap. From germline, CDR1 is SGHDT and CDR2 YYEEEE. As DNA, the CDR3 is TGTGCCAGCAGCTCCCGGACGGCCTCCGGTTCACCCCTCCACTTT. Amino acid sequence: CASSSRTASGSPLHF.

The rearrangement joins TRBV30 to TRBJ1-2; possibly TRBD1 for D (5 bases). Germline V lookup: CDR1 GTSNPN, CDR2 SVGIG (reference sequence). The V and J ends lost 3 bases and 6 bases respectively, with 17 bases between them. This CDR3 region has 14 residues. CDR3 amino acids: CAWSGFVGADGYTF. The CDR3 region has the DNA TGTGCCTGGAGCGGATTTGTTGGGGCGGATGGCTACACCTTC.

This chain links TRBV5-4 with TRBJ2-1; D gene uncertain. V shed 1 base and J shed 0 bases, with 8 bases lying between them. The CDR3 loop spans 15 amino acids. Germline V CDR1 and CDR2: SGHNT, YYREEE (reference sequence). The CDR3 is CASSLSRSSYNEQFF. CDR3 DNA sequence: TGTGCCAGCAGCTTGAGCAGAAGCTCCTACAATGAGCAGTTCTTC.

For the CDR3, the DNA is TGTGCCAGCAGTTACTCGAGAGCGGGGGGTGATACGCAGTATTTT. Amino acids: CASSYSRAGGDTQYF. This chain connects TRBV6-5 to TRBJ2-3; 9 bases agree with TRBD2. The V gene's germline CDR1 is MNHEY and CDR2 SVGAGI. This CDR3 is 15 amino acids long. J lost 6 bases, V lost 0 bases, and 4 bases had no gene match.